This TCR beta chain was sequenced for a study of T cell responses to AZD1222 COVID-19 vaccine. Study-wide points: Along spike, vaccine-associated CD4 TCRs were found throughout, with dominance at 160-218 and 743-854.

V gave up 2 bases and J gave up 0 bases, with 10 bases separating them. Per germline, CDR1 SNHLY and CDR2 FYNNEI. This CDR3 has 15 residues. As regards this clone: Its target is not known.

Data came from immunoSEQ multiplex PCR; TCRdb stores just in-frame clones and leaves some out. The sample consists of 80,000 to 130,000 clones, about 88% of them appearing once. The sequence was collected from an adult in good health. Sequencing was performed on peripheral blood, taken on day 0 of AZD1222 vaccination. The rearrangement joins TRBV2 to TRBJ1-1; D call uncertain. For the CDR3, the DNA is TGTGCCAGCAGTGAACAACTCCGAGTGAACACTGAAGCTTTCTTT. Its translation: CASSEQLRVNTEAFF.